The clone carrying this T cell receptor beta chain was observed many times. The data were obtained in a study of T cells in Graves' hyperthyroidism and ophthalmopathy. Amplified TCR beta CDR3 regions derived from RNA transcripts. First-round RT-PCR of the TCR CDR3 relied on the HTBI primer set. TCRdb re-called the multiplex PCR reads through MiXCR, storing one row per CDR3 protein. The table includes under 700,000 distinct CDR3 sequences, 16% detected once. This sequence originates from a woman between 18 and 29 years old with Graves' hyperthyroidism. Material: blood.

CDR3 nucleotides: TGTGCCAGCAGTTTAAGTGAGGCACGAAACACCATATATTTT. This codes for CASSLSEARNTIYF. This chain joins TRBV12-3 or TRBV12-4 and TRBJ1-3; no reliable D call. The CDR3 loop spans 14 amino acids. V was trimmed by 2 bases and J by 5 bases, leaving 10 bases between them.